Listed here are 14 T cell receptor beta chains from one sample, sequenced in a study of T-cell memory formation after mild COVID-19. TCRdb reanalysed the 5' RACE reads using MiXCR and keeps one entry per CDR3 protein. The data hold about 200,000 distinct CDR3 sequences, with around 9.1% observed a single time. The sample consisted of PBMCs or a T cell subset sorted from them (not recorded which). The receptors here all came from a man aged 18 to 29 who had mild COVID-19 (a few samples of this study predate the infection). Cell type and time point are not known.

This clonotype was detected only a few times. The J gene is TRBJ2-1, the V gene TRBV4-3; 13 nucleotides align to TRBD2. V was clipped by 4 bases and J by 7 bases; unmatched bases: 13. CDR3 size: 18 residues. The germline CDR1 and CDR2 sequences are LGHNA and YSLEER. In DNA form, the CDR3 reads TGCGCCAGCAGCCCTAGGGCCGCCGGGACTAGCGGGGTAAATGAGCAGTTCTTC. Translation gives CASSPRAAGTSGVNEQFF.

The J gene is TRBJ1-4, the V gene TRBV28, with D unclear. Germline CDR1 is MDHEN and CDR2 is SYDVKM. The CDR3 spans 14 residues. Trimming pared 4 bases from V and 2 bases from J, leaving 8 bases between. CDR3 nucleotides: TGTGCCAGCAGTTCCGGCCAGACTAATGAAAAACTGTTTTTT. It codes for CASSSGQTNEKLFF.

This clonotype was recorded a few times. The V gene is TRBV2, the J gene TRBJ1-1; D is unresolved. Trimming took off 7 bases at V and 4 bases at J, with 10 bases between the two ends. Germline V CDR1 and CDR2: SNHLY, FYNNEI. There are 12 residues in the CDR3. CDR3 loop: CASTEGLTEAFF. The CDR3 nucleotides are TGTGCCAGCACGGAGGGCCTCACTGAAGCTTTCTTT. Full variable domain (remainder filled in from reference TRBV2 and TRBJ1-1): EPEVTQTPSHQVTQMGQEVILRCVPISNHLYFYWYRQILGQKVEFLVSFYNNEISEKSEIFDDQFSVERPDGSNFTLKIRSTKLEDSAMYFCASTEGLTEAFFGQGTRLTVV.

This clonotype was observed at least ten times. V is TRBV6-2 or TRBV6-3 and J is TRBJ1-5; D unresolved. The CDR3 consists of 13 residues. Germline CDR1 is MNHEY and CDR2 is SVGEGT. Between the trimmed V and J ends, which lost 3 bases and 7 bases, there was a span of 10 bases. The CDR3 DNA reads as TGTGCCAGCAGTTATACAACCGACCAGCCCCAGCATTTT. Its protein product is CASSYTTDQPQHF.

The V and J genes are TRBV2 and TRBJ1-2; D gene uncertain. In germline, CDR1 is SNHLY, CDR2 FYNNEI. The CDR3 length is 13 residues. The germline V and J ends were trimmed by 11 bases and 4 bases, with 17 bases remaining between them. The CDR3 region has the DNA TGTGCCGGCCTGTTAGGAACAGCCTATGGCTACACCTTC. Its protein is CAGLLGTAYGYTF.

This chain joins TRBV5-1 and TRBJ2-2; D may match TRBD1 or TRBD2 (6 bases each). The V end lost 4 bases, the J end lost 3 bases, and 10 bases lay between the germline ends. Germline CDR1 and CDR2: SGHRS and YFSETQ. The CDR3 totals 14 residues. CDR3 nucleotides: TGCGCCAGCAGCGGGGGGCAGCACACCGGGGAGCTGTTTTTT. Encoded protein: CASSGGQHTGELFF.

V is TRBV4-1 and J is TRBJ2-5; TRBD2 matches at 11 bases. The germline V gene encodes CDR1 MGHRA and CDR2 YSYEKL. The CDR3 has 16 amino acids. V lost 4 bases and J lost 3; bases outside the gene matches: 7. CDR3 DNA sequence: TGCGCCAGCAGCCGGAGTAGCGGGGGGGCAGAAGAGACCCAGTACTTC. It encodes CASSRSSGGAEETQYF.

This clonotype was counted between two and nine times. The rearrangement uses TRBV4-3 and TRBJ1-3; unclear D gene. The CDR3 length is 15 residues. The V end was cut by 0 bases, the J end by 3 bases, with 9 bases between. Germline V CDR1 and CDR2: LGHNA, YSLEER. CDR3 DNA: TGCGCCAGCAGCCAAGAGTCCTCTGTTGGAAACACCATATATTTT. It encodes CASSQESSVGNTIYF.

This clonotype occurred a few times. The chain is built from TRBV27 and TRBJ1-5, with unresolved D. The CDR3 runs to 14 residues. The ends were cut back, 3 bases at V and 0 bases at J, with 6 bases in the middle. Per the germline V gene, CDR1 is MNHEY and CDR2 is SMNVEV (reference sequence). CDR3 coding DNA: TGTGCCAGCAGTTTTAAGCCTAGCAATCAGCCCCAGCATTTT. This encodes CASSFKPSNQPQHF.

This clonotype was recorded many times. This rearrangement joins TRBV12-3 or TRBV12-4 to TRBJ2-2; the D is unclear. V shed 6 bases and J shed 8 bases, with 16 bases lying between them. The CDR3 has 14 residues. In nucleotides, the CDR3 is TGTGCCAGCAGAAAACTTGGCCTGTCGGGGGAGCTGTTTTTT. Encoded protein: CASRKLGLSGELFF.

The chain carries TRBV7-3 and TRBJ1-3; D unclear. V was pared by 4 bases and J by 4 bases, with 8 bases between. The CDR3 covers 13 residues. CDR1 and CDR2 from the germline V gene are SGHTA and FQGTGA. The CDR3 nucleotides are TGTGCCAGCAGCTCCCGGGCCGGAAACACCATATATTTT. It translates to CASSSRAGNTIYF.

This clonotype came up a few times. CDR3 protein: CASSVRDRDNYGYTF. CDR3 sequence (DNA): TGTGCCAGCAGCGTGCGGGACAGGGACAACTATGGCTACACCTTC. The chain joins TRBV7-2 to TRBJ1-2; 9 bases are shared with TRBD1. The J segment lost 2 bases and the V segment lost 5 bases, leaving 6 bases of the junction unmatched. Germline-derived CDR1 and CDR2 are SGHTA and FQGNSA. CDR3 length: 15 amino acids.

This clonotype was observed at least ten times. The chain joins TRBV6-5 to TRBJ1-4; a weak D match, TRBD1 (5 bases). Germline assignment: CDR1 MNHEY and CDR2 SVGAGI. Trimming pared 2 bases from V and 8 bases from J, leaving 18 bases between. The CDR3 has 16 residues. This CDR3 reads CASSYAQSSRGEKLFF. The CDR3 nucleotides are TGTGCCAGCAGTTACGCACAATCGTCACGGGGCGAAAAACTGTTTTTT.

This clonotype occurred many times. The gene calls are TRBV6-5 and TRBJ2-7; TRBD1 matches 8 bases. Per the germline V gene, CDR1 is MNHEY and CDR2 is SVGAGI. The CDR3 loop spans 15 amino acids. V shed 7 bases, J shed 1 base, and the junction held 9 bases outside the gene matches. The CDR3 DNA reads as TGTGCCAGCAAGCACCGGGACAGGTTTTCCTACGAGCAGTACTTC. It encodes CASKHRDRFSYEQYF.